These T cell receptor beta chains were read from a single sample in a study of blood T cell repertoires in COVID-19. Measured with immunoSEQ multiplex PCR; TCRdb has only the in-frame clones, and not every one. The sample lists 230,000 or so clones, around 88% occurring once. Sequenced input: PBMCs or T cells enriched from blood (not recorded which). The receptors derive from a woman aged 45-65 years with acute COVID-19. Each CDR3 is given with its conserved first and last residue. Each record gives: V gene, J gene, D gene, clone size, CDR3 DNA, CDR3 protein. The D gene is left open where the match is weak. Not all rows give a size; the values are once, few, many and, for expanded clones, a class.

V gene: TRBV5-6; J gene: TRBJ1-3; D gene: TRBD1; clone size: NA; CDR3 DNA: TGTGCCAGCAGTCGGACAGGGATCTCTGGAAACACCATATATTTT; CDR3 protein: CASSRTGISGNTIYF
V gene: TRBV3-1/TRBV3-2; J gene: TRBJ2-1; D gene: TRBD2; clone size: NA; CDR3 DNA: TGTGCCAGCCGGGAGGGGGGAAGCTCCTACAATGAGCAGTTCTTC; CDR3 protein: CASREGGSSYNEQFF
V gene: TRBV28; J gene: TRBJ1-5; D gene: TRBD1; clone size: NA; CDR3 DNA: TGTGCCAGCAGTTACCCCGGGACAGGGGGCTATCAGCCCCAGCATTTT; CDR3 protein: CASSYPGTGGYQPQHF
V gene: TRBV20-1; J gene: TRBJ2-1; D gene: NA; clone size: NA; CDR3 DNA: TGCAGTGCTAGACGGCACAGTGAGCAGTTCTTC; CDR3 protein: CSARRHSEQFF
V gene: TRBV3-1/TRBV3-2; J gene: TRBJ1-3; D gene: NA; clone size: NA; CDR3 DNA: TGTGCCAGCAGCCTCAGAGTACAGGGCTCTGGAAACACCATATATTTT; CDR3 protein: CASSLRVQGSGNTIYF
V gene: TRBV2; J gene: TRBJ1-4; D gene: NA; clone size: NA; CDR3 DNA: TGTGCCAGCAGTCAGACAGGCGGGAGGGATGAAAAACTGTTTTTT; CDR3 protein: CASSQTGGRDEKLFF
V gene: TRBV6-5; J gene: TRBJ2-1; D gene: NA; clone size: NA; CDR3 DNA: TGTGCCAGCAGTTATGCGAGTACTTACAATGAGCAGTTCTTC; CDR3 protein: CASSYASTYNEQFF
V gene: TRBV19; J gene: TRBJ2-5; D gene: NA; clone size: NA; CDR3 DNA: TGTGCCAGTAGTATAGCAGGTTCCCAAGAGACCCAGTACTTC; CDR3 protein: CASSIAGSQETQYF
V gene: TRBV20-1; J gene: TRBJ2-7; D gene: NA; clone size: NA; CDR3 DNA: TGCAGTGCTAGTCACAGGGTAGGCGAGCAGTACTTC; CDR3 protein: CSASHRVGEQYF
V gene: TRBV19; J gene: TRBJ2-1; D gene: TRBD1; clone size: NA; CDR3 DNA: TGTGCCAGTAGTAGGGACAGGGGGTATGAGCAGTTCTTC; CDR3 protein: CASSRDRGYEQFF
V gene: TRBV18; J gene: TRBJ1-1; D gene: NA; clone size: NA; CDR3 DNA: TGTGCCAGCTCACCGGCGCAGTCAAGGAGCACTGAAGCTTTCTTT; CDR3 protein: CASSPAQSRSTEAFF
V gene: TRBV19; J gene: TRBJ1-5; D gene: TRBD1; clone size: few; CDR3 DNA: TGTGCCAGTAGGGACAGGGGCAATCAGCCCCAGCATTTT; CDR3 protein: CASRDRGNQPQHF
V gene: TRBV27; J gene: TRBJ1-1; D gene: TRBD1; clone size: NA; CDR3 DNA: TGTGCCAGCAGTATCCGGGACAGGGGGGATGACACTGAAGCTTTCTTT; CDR3 protein: CASSIRDRGDDTEAFF
V gene: TRBV7-3; J gene: TRBJ2-3; D gene: TRBD2; clone size: NA; CDR3 DNA: TGTGCCAGCAGCCCGGGACTAGCTACAGATACGCAGTATTTT; CDR3 protein: CASSPGLATDTQYF
V gene: TRBV28; J gene: TRBJ1-2; D gene: NA; clone size: NA; CDR3 DNA: TGTGCCAGCAGTTTATTTTCATCCGGCTACACCTTC; CDR3 protein: CASSLFSSGYTF
V gene: TRBV11-2; J gene: TRBJ2-5; D gene: NA; clone size: once; CDR3 DNA: TGTGCCAGCAGCTTAGAAGCCAGCCTAGGGGCCCAGTACTTC; CDR3 protein: CASSLEASLGAQYF